This T cell receptor beta chain was retrieved from a study of long-term antiretroviral therapy in people with HIV. Turning to this clone: The antigen remains undetermined.

The assay used was immunoSEQ (version v3.0), run at survey level. For every sample, sequencing targeted roughly 35,000-50,000 T-cell genomes. Generated by immunoSEQ multiplex PCR, the TCRdb table keeps only in-frame clones and is missing some. This sample has over 30,000 clones, with 75% to 85% found just once. Study-wide findings and caveats: Even long-term ART left TRB diversity below transplant donor controls, despite gains. The clones with expansion before ART were dominant in the repertoire at all time points.

Looked up from germline, CDR1 is LNHDA and CDR2 is SQIVND (reference sequence). Deletions cut 7 bases from V and 7 bases from J, with 13 bases between. This CDR3 spans 13 amino acids. The samples comprised about 1-10 million cryopreserved PBMC ahead of DNA extraction. The clonotype originates from a young man with HIV. The material sequenced was unsorted PBMCs, taken 1.9 years after starting antiretroviral therapy. The chain carries TRBV19 and TRBJ1-4, with D unclear. Here the CDR3 reads CASKGIGGEKLFF. The CDR3, as DNA: TGTGCCAGTAAGGGCATTGGAGGTGAAAAACTGTTTTTT. The full variable domain, its missing parts supplied by reference TRBV19 and TRBJ1-4, is DGGITQSPKYLFRKEGQNVTLSCEQNLNHDAMYWYRQDPGQGLRLIYYSQIVNDFQKGDIAEGYSVSREKKESFPLTVTSAQKNPTAFYLCASKGIGGEKLFFGSGTQLSVL.